These 21 T cell receptor beta chains were sequenced from one sample in a study of cytomegalovirus exposure and HLA in healthy donors. PCR involved 60 Vbeta and 13 Jbeta primers. This table comes from immunoSEQ multiplex PCR, and its TCRdb copy is limited to in-frame clones, with some not included. The sample lists about 98,000 clones, around three quarters occurring once. Sequencing was done on a sample of PBMCs. These receptors came from a man aged 55 to 70 in good health and CMV-seropositive.

This clone was seen a few times. The CDR3 DNA sequence: TGTGCCAGCAGCTTGTCGGTTGGGCAGGGGGGTTCACCCCTCCACTTT. Amino acid sequence: CASSLSVGQGGSPLHF. The chain has TRBV5-4 and TRBJ1-6; 7 nucleotides match TRBD1. The CDR3 extends over 16 amino acids. J gave up 9 bases and V 1 base, and 10 bases lay outside the gene matches. CDR1 and CDR2 (germline): SGHNT, YYREEE (reference sequence).

V usage is TRBV4-3 and J usage is TRBJ2-5, with 7 bases fitting TRBD1. The J call is doubtful: the DNA matches TRBJ2-7 better. Germline V lookup: CDR1 LGHNA, CDR2 YSLEER. This CDR3 has 15 amino acids. CDR3 sequence: CASSQDNRGTYEQYF. CDR3 in DNA: TGCGCCAGCAGCCAAGATAACAGGGGAACCTACGAGCAGTACTTC.

The rearrangement joins TRBV2 to TRBJ2-2, with 11 positions matching TRBD1. Germline CDR1 and CDR2: SNHLY and FYNNEI. There are 15 residues in the CDR3. Trimming took 9 bases from V and 3 from J; bases not matched to a gene: 6. CDR3 amino acids: CASRTGGGDTGELFF. The CDR3 DNA reads TGTGCCAGTCGGACAGGGGGCGGAGACACCGGGGAGCTGTTTTTT. Full variable domain (remainder filled in from reference TRBV2 and TRBJ2-2): EPEVTQTPSHQVTQMGQEVILRCVPISNHLYFYWYRQILGQKVEFLVSFYNNEISEKSEIFDDQFSVERPDGSNFTLKIRSTKLEDSAMYFCASRTGGGDTGELFFGEGSRLTVL.

This sequence joins TRBV27 and TRBJ2-2; 9 positions match TRBD2. The ends lost 2 bases at V and 1 base at J; junction bases unmatched: 2. There are 16 residues in the CDR3. Germline CDR1 is MNHEY and CDR2 is SMNVEV (reference sequence). CDR3 in amino acids: CASSLKAGGNTGELFF. The CDR3 coding sequence is TGTGCCAGCAGTTTAAAAGCGGGGGGGAACACCGGGGAGCTGTTTTTT.

Here the CDR3 reads CASSWGTGDGYTF. In DNA form, the CDR3 reads TGTGCCAGCAGTTGGGGGACAGGGGACGGCTACACCTTC. This chain uses TRBV6-5 with TRBJ1-2, with 10 positions matching TRBD1. J lost 8 bases, V lost 4 bases, and 4 bases had no gene match. Germline V CDR1 and CDR2: MNHEY, SVGAGI. There are 13 residues in the CDR3.

The CDR3 loop is CASSVVGTVEYF. The CDR3 DNA sequence: TGTGCCAGCAGTGTAGTTGGGACAGTGGAGTACTTC. The chain has TRBV6-1 and TRBJ2-5, with 7 bases matching TRBD1. V shed 4 bases, J shed 12 bases, and the junction held 8 bases outside the gene matches. Germline assignment: CDR1 MNHNS and CDR2 SASEGT. The CDR3 consists of 12 residues.

About this clone: Other DNA sequences in this sample translate to the same CDR3. This chain uses TRBV9 with TRBJ2-1; D might be TRBD1 (6 bases). Germline CDR1 and CDR2: SGDLS and YYNGEE. The CDR3 covers 15 residues. V lost 0 bases to trimming and J lost 4 bases, with 11 bases between them. CDR3 region: CASSVVTGPYNEQFF. CDR3 nucleotides: TGTGCCAGCAGCGTAGTTACAGGGCCTTACAATGAGCAGTTCTTC.

This rearrangement joins TRBV15 to TRBJ2-2; D might be TRBD1 (6 bases). This CDR3 is built from 16 residues. Germline loops: CDR1 LNHNV, CDR2 YYDKDF (reference sequence). The V gene lost 5 bases and the J gene lost 0 bases, with 13 bases spanning the gap. In nucleotides, the CDR3 is TGTGCCACCAGCCCAGGGGCAAACGCGAACACCGGGGAGCTGTTTTTT. The encoded protein is CATSPGANANTGELFF.

Concerning this clone itself: Germline and junction disagree at one end, which may indicate a read error. The chain recombines TRBV7-8 with TRBJ2-7; 8 bases map to TRBD1. This CDR3 has 12 amino acids. Germline values: CDR1 SGHVS, CDR2 FQNEAQ. This CDR3 is CASSSARDRQGF. CDR3 coding DNA: TGTGCCAGCAGCTCCGCCCGGGACAGGCAAGGATTC.

This rearrangement joins TRBV6-6 to TRBJ1-6; 7 bases line up with TRBD1. Germline values: CDR1 MNHNY, CDR2 SVGAGI (reference sequence). CDR3 length equals 15 residues. With V trimmed by 2 bases and J by 5 bases, 3 bases remained unmatched. The CDR3 here is CASSYGGQNNSPLHF. Here the CDR3 DNA reads TGTGCCAGCAGTTACGGGGGACAGAATAATTCACCCCTCCACTTT.

The CDR3 is CAISALIGGARDTQYF. The DNA for the CDR3 is TGTGCCATCAGTGCCCTGATCGGGGGGGCCCGTGATACGCAGTATTTT. The rearrangement links TRBV10-3 to TRBJ2-3; the match to TRBD2 covers 8 bases. The CDR3 is 16 amino acids. Trimming removed 4 bases from V and 6 bases from J; junction bases left unmatched: 12. Germline loops: CDR1 ENHRY, CDR2 SYGVKD.

The rearrangement links TRBV6-7 to TRBJ2-7, with D possibly being TRBD2 (6 bases). TRBV6-7 counts as an open reading frame of uncertain function. The CDR3 covers 19 residues. Trimming removed 2 bases at V and 3 bases at J, with 26 bases between. This chain's CDR3 is CASSYPIPLTGTSIYEQYF. In DNA, the CDR3 is TGTGCCAGCAGTTACCCGATCCCATTGACCGGGACTTCTATCTACGAGCAGTACTTC.

The rearrangement joins TRBV19 to TRBJ1-1, with D maybe TRBD1 (5 bases). In germline, CDR1 is LNHDA, CDR2 SQIVND (reference sequence). Trimming took 4 bases from V and 1 from J, leaving 13 bases between them. The CDR3 extends over 15 amino acids. The CDR3 reads CASSRGDSPNTEAFF. In DNA form, the CDR3 reads TGTGCCAGTAGTAGGGGGGACTCCCCGAACACTGAAGCTTTCTTT. Based on the CDR3 plus reference TRBV19 and TRBJ1-1, the full variable domain is DGGITQSPKYLFRKEGQNVTLSCEQNLNHDAMYWYRQDPGQGLRLIYYSQIVNDFQKGDIAEGYSVSREKKESFPLTVTSAQKNPTAFYLCASSRGDSPNTEAFFGQGTRLTVV.

This clone is labeled as large. This chain connects TRBV28 to TRBJ1-4; weak D call: TRBD1 (6 bases). CDR3 size: 12 residues. The germline V gene encodes CDR1 MDHEN and CDR2 SYDVKM. V shed 5 bases and J shed 7 bases, with 8 bases lying between them. The CDR3 DNA is TGTGCCAGCAGTCCACAGGGTGAAAAACTGTTTTTT. This codes for CASSPQGEKLFF.

The V gene is TRBV6-8, the J gene TRBJ2-4; TRBD2 matches 16 bases. There are 20 residues in the CDR3. Germline CDR1 is MNHGY and CDR2 is SAAAGT. Trimming removed 3 bases from V and 0 bases from J; junction bases left unmatched: 8. DNA for the CDR3: TGTGCCAGCAGTTATCTCCCGGGACTAGCGGGGGGGCTAGCCAAAAACATTCAGTACTTC. Translating it yields CASSYLPGLAGGLAKNIQYF.

This clone showed up just once. The chain employs TRBV2 and TRBJ1-1, with D unresolved. V dropped 8 bases and J dropped 7 bases, with 8 bases sitting between them. Germline-derived CDR1 and CDR2 are SNHLY and FYNNEI. The CDR3 is 10 amino acids. CDR3 sequence reads: CASGRVEAFF. The DNA for the CDR3 is TGTGCCAGCGGGCGGGTTGAAGCTTTCTTT.

The table lists this clone with a few counts. The chain recombines TRBV14 with TRBJ1-2; possibly TRBD1 for D (6 bases). Trimming cost V 0 bases and J 4 bases, with 9 bases left between them. CDR1 is SGHDN and CDR2 is FVKESK in the germline V gene. The CDR3 has 14 residues. CDR3 sequence reads: CASSQDRQVYGYTF. The CDR3 coding sequence is TGTGCCAGCAGCCAAGATCGACAGGTCTATGGCTACACCTTC. The full variable domain, rest sourced from reference TRBV14 and TRBJ1-2, is EAGVTQFPSHSVIEKGQTVTLRCDPISGHDNLYWYRRVMGKEIKFLLHFVKESKQDESGMPNNRFLAERTGGTYSTLKVQPAELEDSGVYFCASSQDRQVYGYTFGSGTRLTVV.

V is TRBV5-4 and J is TRBJ2-7; the D gene is possibly TRBD2 (7 bases). The CDR3 is 16 amino acids. CDR1 is SGHNT and CDR2 is YYREEE in the germline V gene (reference sequence). V lost 1 base to trimming and J lost 7 bases, with 21 bases between them. CDR3 amino acids: CASSLFGGSRGGEQYF. The CDR3 bases are TGTGCCAGCAGCTTGTTCGGGGGTAGCAGGGGAGGGGAGCAGTACTTC.

The chain links TRBV6-6 to TRBJ2-1; a possible D gene is TRBD1 (6 bases). V was shortened by 6 bases and J by 6 bases, with 9 bases between the two germline ends. The germline CDR1 and CDR2 sequences are MNHNY and SVGAGI (reference sequence). The CDR3 totals 12 residues. Written as DNA, the CDR3 is TGTGCCAGCAGCAGCAGGGGCAATGAGCAGTTCTTC. Protein sequence: CASSSRGNEQFF.

This sequence joins TRBV7-9 and TRBJ2-1; 14 nucleotides match TRBD2. CDR1 and CDR2 (germline): SEHNR, FQNEAQ (reference sequence). J lost 8 bases, V lost 1 base, and 7 bases had no gene match. This CDR3 region has 17 residues. The CDR3 DNA reads as TGTGCCAGCAGCTTAGATCTGACTAGCGGGGGGGCTGATGAGCAGTTCTTC. Translating gives CASSLDLTSGGADEQFF.

The CDR3 nucleotides read TGCAGCGCTCGACAGGGGTGGGAGCTGTTTTTT. It is translated as CSARQGWELFF. This chain links TRBV29-1 with TRBJ2-2; 8 nucleotides align to TRBD1. V lost 7 bases, J lost 9 bases, and 4 bases stayed unmatched. Germline V gene data show CDR1 as SQVTM and CDR2 as ANQGSEA. The CDR3 covers 11 residues.